Presented here are 22 T cell receptor beta chains from one specimen sequenced in a study of blood T cell repertoires in COVID-19 (dated by TCRdb to about 2020). The library came from the immunoSEQ multiplex PCR assay. Held by TCRdb, this immuneACCESS table contains in-frame sequences only and omits some clones. Under half of the omission traces to an unresolved V gene where checked; the cause of the rest is unknown. In this sample the table shows about 190,000 clones, roughly 89% of which occur a single time. Of the sample, roughly 6.7% falls within the top ten clones. The sample consisted of peripheral blood. The source is a middle-aged man with acute or convalescent COVID-19.

On this clone: Other nucleotide sequences from this sample produce the same CDR3. In DNA, the CDR3 is TGTGCCAGCAGTTTCTCCGGGGACACTGAAGCTTTCTTT. Protein product: CASSFSGDTEAFF. This sequence joins TRBV27 and TRBJ1-1, with D uncertain. Germline assignment: CDR1 MNHEY and CDR2 SMNVEV (reference sequence). V gave up 3 bases and J gave up 3 bases, with 8 bases separating them. The CDR3 loop spans 13 amino acids.

This rearrangement joins TRBV6-1 to TRBJ1-5; maybe TRBD1 (6 bases). V lost 3 bases to trimming and J lost 2 bases, with 14 bases between them. The CDR3 extends over 16 amino acids. Per the germline V gene, CDR1 is MNHNS and CDR2 is SASEGT. CDR3 bases: TGTGCCAGCAGTGACGGGACACCATCCCGCAATCAGCCCCAGCATTTT. Protein product: CASSDGTPSRNQPQHF.

The chain has TRBV7-2 and TRBJ2-7, with D perhaps TRBD2 (6 bases). This CDR3 is built from 17 residues. Germline CDR1 reads SGHTA; CDR2 reads FQGNSA. Trimming cost V 6 bases and J 1 base, with 22 bases left between them. The CDR3 bases are TGTGCCAGCAGTATGCGGCTTGGGGGGATATTATCCTACGAGCAGTACTTC. It encodes CASSMRLGGILSYEQYF.

This chain uses TRBV13 with TRBJ1-1; possible D gene TRBD1, 6 bases. This CDR3 is 16 amino acids long. The germline V gene encodes CDR1 PRHDT and CDR2 FYEKMQ (reference sequence). Trimming removed 4 bases at V and 1 base at J, with 16 bases between. The DNA for the CDR3 is TGTGCCAGCAGCTCCCTGGACAGCCCCAGGAACACTGAAGCTTTCTTT. Its protein product is CASSSLDSPRNTEAFF.

This sequence joins TRBV7-2 and TRBJ2-3; TRBD1 matches at 9 bases. Germline-derived CDR1 and CDR2 are SGHTA and FQGNSA. V shed 4 bases, J shed 1 base, and the junction held 0 bases outside the gene matches. This CDR3 has 14 residues. In nucleotides, the CDR3 is TGTGCCAGCAGCTGGGACAGGGGCACAGATACGCAGTATTTT. Amino acid sequence: CASSWDRGTDTQYF.

The chain employs TRBV5-4 and TRBJ1-2; D is possibly TRBD1 (5 bases). The CDR3 runs 16 residues. Per the germline V gene, CDR1 is SGHNT and CDR2 is YYREEE (reference sequence). V shed 0 bases and J shed 2 bases, with 14 bases lying between them. The CDR3 DNA sequence: TGTGCCAGCAGCTTGGCCACGGGACTCTCGAACTATGGCTACACCTTC. Amino acids: CASSLATGLSNYGYTF. Full variable domain (missing parts from reference TRBV5-4 and TRBJ1-2): ETGVTQSPTHLIKTRGQQVTLRCSSQSGHNTVSWYQQALGQGPQFIFQYYREEENGRGNFPPRFSGLQFPNYSSELNVNALELDDSALYLCASSLATGLSNYGYTFGSGTRLTVV.

The rearrangement joins TRBV18 to TRBJ2-7; 8 bases map to TRBD2. The CDR3 has 16 residues. J was trimmed by 6 bases and V by 3 bases; bases with no gene match: 13. From germline, CDR1 is KGHSH and CDR2 LQKENI. In nucleotides, the CDR3 is TGTGCCAGCTCACCCCCGAGCGGGGGCCCTAGGATCGAGCAGTACTTC. This translates into CASSPPSGGPRIEQYF.

The chain is built from TRBV7-2 and TRBJ1-1; TRBD1 might be the D (5 bases). Trimming removed 4 bases from V and 3 bases from J, with 12 bases in between. This CDR3 has 14 residues. Germline V CDR1 and CDR2: SGHTA, FQGNSA. The CDR3 region is CASSSLGGDTEAFF. The CDR3 DNA reads as TGTGCCAGCAGCTCCTTGGGAGGGGACACTGAAGCTTTCTTT.

The chain couples TRBV5-1 to TRBJ2-5; 10 bases are shared with TRBD2. Germline V gene lookup returns CDR1 SGHRS and CDR2 YFSETQ. The V gene end was trimmed by 0 bases and the J gene end by 2 bases; junction bases not matched to a gene: 16. The CDR3 is made up of 20 amino acids. CDR3 nucleotides: TGCGCCAGCAGCTTGGCCGGGGTAGCGGGGGGCCACAAAATTCAAGAGACCCAGTACTTC. It yields the protein CASSLAGVAGGHKIQETQYF.

This clone was recorded only once. The chain joins TRBV6-6 to TRBJ1-2; 8 nucleotides line up with TRBD1. CDR3 size: 14 residues. V dropped 7 bases and J dropped 8; count of bases not matched to a gene: 12. The germline V gene has CDR1 MNHNY and CDR2 SVGAGI (reference sequence). CDR3: CASIGDRLNFGYTF. In DNA, the CDR3 is TGTGCCAGCATCGGGGACAGGCTTAACTTCGGCTACACCTTC.

This clone was seen only once. The chain employs TRBV5-1 and TRBJ2-7, with 9 nucleotides matching TRBD1. The ends lost 5 bases at V and 4 bases at J; junction bases unmatched: 13. The CDR3 is made up of 16 amino acids. Germline V lookup: CDR1 SGHRS, CDR2 YFSETQ. This CDR3 is CASSSSQGQGLYEQYF. The DNA of the CDR3 is TGCGCCAGCAGTTCCTCCCAGGGACAGGGATTATACGAGCAGTACTTC. The full variable domain, its missing parts supplied by reference TRBV5-1 and TRBJ2-7, is KAGVTQTPRYLIKTRGQQVTLSCSPISGHRSVSWYQQTPGQGLQFLFEYFSETQRNKGNFPGRFSGRQFSNSRSEMNVSTLELGDSALYLCASSSSQGQGLYEQYFGPGTRLTVT.

This clone was observed a handful of times. The chain employs TRBV27 and TRBJ2-3, with D unclear. Trimming left V 8 bases short and J 1 base short, with 16 bases between. Looked up from germline, CDR1 is MNHEY and CDR2 is SMNVEV (reference sequence). The length of the CDR3 is 15 residues. As DNA, the CDR3 is TGTGCCAGCGGAGACCTCCAGCGTGGCACAGATACGCAGTATTTT. Amino acid sequence: CASGDLQRGTDTQYF.

V is TRBV28 and J is TRBJ1-5, with 8 bases fitting TRBD1. Germline loops: CDR1 MDHEN, CDR2 SYDVKM. The CDR3 runs 15 residues. V was clipped by 3 bases and J by 5 bases; unmatched bases: 6. CDR3 residues: CASSFAGGEYQPQHF. The CDR3 DNA is TGTGCCAGCAGTTTCGCAGGGGGCGAATATCAGCCCCAGCATTTT.

This chain joins TRBV28 and TRBJ1-2; D gene unclear. Germline V gives CDR1 MDHEN, CDR2 SYDVKM. The V end was cut by 6 bases, the J end by 3 bases, with 14 bases between. The CDR3 consists of 14 residues. This CDR3 is CASRVTGSHYGYTF. DNA of the CDR3: TGTGCCAGCAGAGTGACGGGGAGCCACTATGGCTACACCTTC.

This clone was picked up one time. The V call is TRBV28, the J call TRBJ1-1, with D uncertain. The CDR3 covers 14 residues. V lost 5 bases and J 1 base, leaving 11 bases between the germline ends. Germline lookup yields CDR1 MDHEN and CDR2 SYDVKM. The CDR3: CASSVGLKNTEAFF. The CDR3 DNA is TGTGCCAGCAGTGTAGGACTGAAGAACACTGAAGCTTTCTTT.

The chain carries TRBV5-5 and TRBJ2-3; no firm D call. Germline V gene sequence: CDR1 SGHKS, CDR2 YYEKEE (reference sequence). The V and J ends lost 2 bases and 1 base respectively, with 11 bases between them. The CDR3 extends over 15 amino acids. CDR3 DNA: TGTGCCAGCAGCTTTGGGCCAGAGCGCACAGATACGCAGTATTTT. This gives the protein CASSFGPERTDTQYF.

The gene calls are TRBV7-8 and TRBJ1-2; maybe TRBD1 (6 bases). The CDR3 contains 14 residues. Germline V CDR1 and CDR2: SGHVS, FQNEAQ. V was shortened by 0 bases and J by 7 bases, with 12 bases between the two germline ends. The CDR3 spells CASSLALGARGYTF. CDR3 DNA: TGTGCCAGCAGCTTAGCGCTGGGGGCGCGTGGCTACACCTTC.

The chain recombines TRBV4-2 with TRBJ2-5; 9 positions agree with TRBD1. Unmatched junction bases numbered 12, after V lost 3 bases and J lost 4 bases. The germline gives CDR1 LGHNA, CDR2 YNFKEQ. This CDR3 spans 17 amino acids. CDR3 bases: TGTGCCAGCAGCCACCCCCAAGCACAGGGGGCAATAGAGACCCAGTACTTC. This codes for CASSHPQAQGAIETQYF.

The V gene is TRBV5-1, the J gene TRBJ2-2, with a weak D call TRBD2 (7 bases). This CDR3 comprises 15 residues. V was trimmed by 4 bases and J by 3 bases, leaving 13 bases between them. Germline V gene sequence: CDR1 SGHRS, CDR2 YFSETQ. CDR3 loop: CASSPGGGDTGELFF. CDR3 DNA: TGCGCCAGCAGCCCCGGAGGGGGGGACACCGGGGAGCTGTTTTTT. Combining the CDR3 with reference TRBV5-1 and TRBJ2-2 gives the whole variable domain KAGVTQTPRYLIKTRGQQVTLSCSPISGHRSVSWYQQTPGQGLQFLFEYFSETQRNKGNFPGRFSGRQFSNSRSEMNVSTLELGDSALYLCASSPGGGDTGELFFGEGSRLTVL.

The chain has TRBV21-1 and TRBJ1-6; the D call of TRBD1 is as the table states it, not checked on the DNA. TRBV21-1 is listed as a pseudogene. This CDR3 has 13 residues. CDR3 in DNA: TGTGCCAGGAAGACAGGGGAAAATTCACCCCTCCACTTT. Translation gives CARKTGENSPLHF.

In this sample, this clone turned up once. V gene TRBV6-2 or TRBV6-3 combines with J gene TRBJ2-1; D is unresolved. The CDR3 consists of 16 residues. Germline V lookup: CDR1 MNHEY, CDR2 SVGEGT. The ends were cut back, 0 bases at V and 5 bases at J, with 14 bases in the middle. The CDR3, as DNA: TGTGCCAGCAGTTACTCGACTGCAACTTCTAACAATGAGCAGTTCTTC. Translating gives CASSYSTATSNNEQFF.

The chain recombines TRBV6-2 or TRBV6-3 with TRBJ1-2, with no clear D. Germline CDR1 is MNHEY and CDR2 is SVGEGT. Trimming cost V 0 bases and J 3 bases, with 8 bases left between them. The CDR3 runs to 14 residues. CDR3: CASSYSIGYYGYTF. CDR3 coding DNA: TGTGCCAGCAGTTACTCTATCGGGTACTATGGCTACACCTTC.